The 13 T cell receptor beta chains given below trace back to one sample, sequenced in a study of OX40 agonist ivuxolimab in advanced cancers. The assay was immunoSEQ multiplex PCR, and TCRdb's table has in-frame clones only and misses some. Of some 71,000 clones detected, roughly 84% appear once; the ten largest clones hold around 0.77%. The input for sequencing was CD4+ or CD8+ T cells sorted from blood, taken in a trial of the OX40 agonist ivuxolimab. The receptors stem from an adult with an advanced solid tumor such as melanoma, head and neck, liver or kidney cancer.

The CDR3 region is CASSPDTGWYEQYF. Written as DNA, the CDR3 is TGTGCCAGCAGCCCAGACACAGGGTGGTACGAGCAGTACTTC. The chain couples TRBV7-2 to TRBJ2-7; the D gene is possibly TRBD1 (6 bases). The CDR3 sequence is 14 residues long. V was shortened by 5 bases and J by 4 bases, with 15 bases between the two germline ends. Germline V CDR1 and CDR2: SGHTA, FQGNSA.

This CDR3 is CASSLVRRNTEAFF. The DNA of the CDR3 is TGTGCCAGCAGCTTAGTCCGGAGGAACACTGAAGCTTTCTTT. The chain has TRBV7-9 and TRBJ1-1; D is ambiguous. The V gene's germline CDR1 is SEHNR and CDR2 FQNEAQ (reference sequence). This CDR3 region has 14 residues. V was pared by 1 base and J by 1 base, with 7 bases between.

This clone has more than one count but fewer than ten. This chain joins TRBV23-1 and TRBJ2-2; 11 bases map to TRBD2. TRBV23-1 qualifies as an ORF whose function is uncertain. Trimming removed 4 bases from V and 6 bases from J; junction bases left unmatched: 4. CDR3 length: 15 residues. In DNA, the CDR3 is TGCGCCAGCAGTCCACTAGCGGGGGCCCCCGGGGAGCTGTTTTTT. It encodes CASSPLAGAPGELFF.

The J gene is TRBJ2-3, the V gene TRBV7-2, with 11 bases aligning to TRBD2. The CDR3 consists of 16 residues. Germline V gene lookup returns CDR1 SGHTA and CDR2 FQGNSA. The CDR3 DNA is TGTGCTTCGCGGGGGGGACTAGCGGCAAGCACAGATACGCAGTATTTT. It encodes CASRGGLAASTDTQYF.

This chain uses TRBV11-2 with TRBJ2-3, with D perhaps TRBD1 or TRBD2 (5 bases each). CDR1 is SGHAT and CDR2 is FQNNGV in the germline V gene. Deletions cut 0 bases from V and 4 bases from J, with 14 bases between. The CDR3 has 16 amino acids. CDR3 DNA: TGTGCCAGCAGCTTAGATCGACAAGTGGGGGCAGATACGCAGTATTTT. Translation gives CASSLDRQVGADTQYF.

This sequence joins TRBV10-3 and TRBJ1-5; tentative D call: TRBD1 (6 bases). V dropped 2 bases and J dropped 8 bases, with 19 bases sitting between them. This CDR3 is built from 16 residues. CDR1 and CDR2 (germline): ENHRY, SYGVKD. CDR3 bases: TGTGCCATCAGTGAGAGGGCAGGGGAGTGGGGAAAGCCCCAGCATTTT. As protein: CAISERAGEWGKPQHF.

V gene TRBV19 combines with J gene TRBJ2-5, with no clear D. The CDR3 sequence is 13 residues long. Between the trimmed V and J ends, which lost 3 bases and 0 bases, there was a span of 5 bases. The germline CDR1 and CDR2 sequences are LNHDA and SQIVND (reference sequence). CDR3 region: CASSISNQETQYF. For the CDR3, the DNA is TGTGCCAGTAGTATCTCCAACCAAGAGACCCAGTACTTC.

This chain connects TRBV5-1 to TRBJ2-3; 8 bases align to TRBD2. V lost 4 bases to trimming and J lost 6 bases; unmatched junction nucleotides: 7. CDR3 length: 14 amino acids. Germline V CDR1 and CDR2: SGHRS, YFSETQ. Written as DNA, the CDR3 is TGCGCCAGCAGCCCCACGACTAGCGTTGATACGCAGTATTTT. Translating it yields CASSPTTSVDTQYF.

V usage is TRBV11-3 and J usage is TRBJ2-2; 7 bases align to TRBD1. V trimming: 4 bases; J trimming: 1 base; junction bases outside the gene matches: 3. This CDR3 contains 15 residues. Per the germline V gene, CDR1 is SGHNT and CDR2 is YENEEA. The CDR3 loop reads CASSSRTGNTGELFF. The CDR3 DNA reads as TGTGCCAGCAGCTCCAGGACAGGGAACACCGGGGAGCTGTTTTTT.

The chain's CDR3 is CASSPPGPTSNQPQHF. CDR3 sequence (DNA): TGTGCCAGCTCACCACCCGGACCGACTAGCAATCAGCCCCAGCATTTT. The chain employs TRBV18 and TRBJ1-5; D gene uncertain. CDR3 size: 16 residues. With 0 bases removed from V and 0 bases from J, the gap between germline ends came to 9 bases. Germline loops: CDR1 KGHSH, CDR2 LQKENI.

V is TRBV5-4 and J is TRBJ1-6, with a weak D call TRBD1 (6 bases). The germline CDR1 and CDR2 sequences are SGHNT and YYREEE (reference sequence). The CDR3 loop spans 15 amino acids. Trimming shortened V by 2 bases and J by 6 bases, and 12 bases separated the two germline ends. This CDR3 is CASSFADRVNSPLHF. The CDR3 DNA reads TGTGCCAGCAGCTTCGCGGACAGAGTTAATTCACCCCTCCACTTT.

The chain has TRBV5-4 and TRBJ2-1; 9 bases fit TRBD1. The germline V gene has CDR1 SGHNT and CDR2 YYREEE (reference sequence). This CDR3 spans 15 amino acids. Losses at the gene ends were 5 bases for V and 9 bases for J; bases not matched to a gene: 12. CDR3 residues: CASSRPGQGASEQFF. CDR3 bases: TGTGCCAGCAGTAGACCGGGACAGGGTGCAAGTGAGCAGTTCTTC.

This rearrangement joins TRBV7-2 to TRBJ2-5; no reliable D call. V was clipped by 3 bases and J by 4 bases, with 9 bases between them. CDR1 is SGHTA, CDR2 FQGNSA, per germline. This CDR3 spans 13 amino acids. Written as DNA, the CDR3 is TGTGCCAGCAGCTTGGGATTCCCAGAGACCCAGTACTTC. Encoded protein: CASSLGFPETQYF.